This T cell receptor (beta chain) appears in the sequencing data of a study of T cells expressing NK-cell markers. About the study: Source material for TCR beta repertoires consisted of sorted CD3+CD56+NKG2C+, CD3+CD56+NKG2C- and CD3+CD56-NKG2C+ T cells. Whole-study findings and limits: In a handful of donors, dominant NKG2C+ clonotypes were roughly 1.0-8% of CD8+ T cells. The CD3+CD56-NKG2C+ fraction was also led by these clonotypes in several donors.

Worth noting for this clonotype: Its antigen is not known.

It was by 5'RACE template switching with UMIs that TCR beta cDNA was made. TCRdb reanalyzed the 5' RACE reads and collapses them to one entry per CDR3 protein, without DNA. The sample holds some 440,000 distinct CDR3 sequences. Germline V CDR1 and CDR2: LGHNT, FRNRAP. This CDR3 comprises 13 residues. The receptor was isolated from a woman aged 50 to 60 in good health. What was sequenced was blood T cells: a sorted CD56 or NKG2C T cell subset, CD4+ or CD8+ T cells, or bulk PBMC T cells (not recorded which). V gene TRBV12-5 combines with J gene TRBJ2-2. The CDR3 spells CASGLVRIGELFF.